This entry concerns a single T cell receptor beta chain. The entry originates in a study of blood T cell repertoires in COVID-19. Study in general: Sites across the United States, Italy and Spain contributed samples from acute and convalescent COVID-19. T cells, B-cell-depleted T cells, or PBMCs supplied cDNA or gDNA.

Trimming removed 4 bases at V and 10 bases at J, with 11 bases between. The CDR3 spans 12 residues. The V gene's germline CDR1 is SNHLY and CDR2 FYNNEI. Methods used by the authors: Reference gene primer amplification gave estimated nucleated cell counts. This table comes from immunoSEQ multiplex PCR, and its TCRdb copy is limited to in-frame clones, with some not included. V, J and clone size are taken as reported in that table, and D and trimming were inferred from the DNA itself. The sample has 100,000 to 150,000 clones; 70% to 90% are singletons. The material sequenced was peripheral blood. The chain couples TRBV2 to TRBJ2-1; D remains ambiguous. The origin of this receptor is a woman in her forties or fifties with active or convalescent COVID-19. In DNA form, the CDR3 reads TGTGCCAGCAGTGTAATAGCTTGGGAGCAGTTCTTC. Its protein product is CASSVIAWEQFF.